These 30 T cell receptor delta chains originate from one sample sequenced in a study of gamma-delta chains in newborns, infants, children. TCRdb reanalyzed the reads using CATT. The data show thousands of delta-chain clones, 1.5% to 2% seen once. Sequencing input: blood. These receptors were taken from a child who was a newborn, infant or young child, either healthy, febrile or measles-vaccinated (not recorded which).

About this clone: The TCRdb record carries a much larger clone's protein, which differs from this DNA's translation at residue 17; a read error is the likely cause, and the protein listed here is the DNA translation. V gene TRDV1 combines with J gene TRDJ1; 10 bases align to TRDD3. Looked up from germline, CDR1 is TSWWSYY and CDR2 is QGS. The CDR3 contains 19 residues. The CDR3 DNA follows: TGTGCTCTTGGGACCCGTCCCATCCTTCCCGTGGGGGATACCGATAAACCCATCTTT. This encodes CALGTRPILPVGDTDKPIF.

This clone was detected a few times. The DNA translation disagrees with the TCRdb protein at residue 8, so the protein in this description comes from the DNA. The V and J genes are TRDV1 and TRDJ1, with D possibly TRDD3 on 5 matching bases. V was pared by 4 bases and J by 1 base, with 13 bases between. The CDR3 runs 15 residues. Germline V lookup: CDR1 TSWWSYY, CDR2 QGS. The CDR3 protein is CALGVLVGATDKLIF. The CDR3 nucleotides are TGTGCTCTTGGGGTACTGGTCGGTGCCACCGATAAACTCATCTTT.

Points on this clone: The protein TCRdb lists belongs to a much larger clone and differs from this DNA's translation at residue 12, which points to a read error; the protein shown is made from the DNA. The V and J genes are TRDV2 and TRDJ3, with TRDD3 matching over 8 bases. There are 20 residues in the CDR3. Germline CDR1 reads GEAIGNYY; CDR2 reads EKD. V gave up 0 bases and J gave up 2 bases; unmatched junction bases: 11. The DNA of the CDR3 is TGTGCCTGTGACACCGTGTACTGGGGGGTACGCCCCTGGGACACCCGACAGATGTTTTTC. Residues: CACDTVYWGVRPWDTRQMFF.

On this clone itself: A read error may be the cause here, since a much bigger clone is one base away. Other DNA sequences from this sample encode an identical CDR3 as well. The V and J genes are TRDV1 and TRDJ1, with D possibly being TRDD3 (5 bases). In germline, CDR1 is TSWWSYY, CDR2 QGS. This CDR3 spans 21 amino acids. The chain's CDR3 is CALGELVRPGRCGTYTDKLIF. The CDR3 DNA reads TGTGCTCTTGGGGAACTAGTACGGCCTGGGCGATGCGGGACGTACACCGATAAGCTCATCTTT.

This clone was found a few times. TCRdb's listed protein matches a much larger clone and diverges from this DNA's translation at residue 2, likely through a read error; the protein shown comes from the DNA. This chain connects TRDV2 to TRDJ1, with 9 bases aligning to TRDD3. This CDR3 is built from 15 residues. Germline lookup yields CDR1 GEAIGNYY and CDR2 EKD. The CDR3 region has the DNA TGTTCCTGTGACACTCGGGGATACGCTGTCGATAAACTCATCTTT. Its translation is CSCDTRGYAVDKLIF.

This clone was picked up a small number of times. The chain is built from TRDV1 and TRDJ1; 13 nucleotides align to TRDD3. J gave up 0 bases and V 9 bases, and 25 bases lay outside the gene matches. CDR3 length: 22 amino acids. Per the germline V gene, CDR1 is TSWWSYY and CDR2 is QGS. The CDR3 region is CALVGHVGTGGYEMSHTDKLIF. CDR3 coding DNA: TGTGCTCTCGTCGGCCACGTCGGTACTGGGGGATACGAAATGTCGCACACCGATAAACTCATCTTT.

This clone is medium-sized. This chain uses TRDV1 with TRDJ1; 12 bases are a match to TRDD3. The germline gives CDR1 TSWWSYY, CDR2 QGS. Trimming removed 2 bases from V and 3 bases from J; junction bases left unmatched: 19. There are 21 residues in the CDR3. The CDR3 sequence: CALGEVTPGNWGIPKPDKLIF. The CDR3 DNA is TGTGCTCTTGGGGAAGTCACACCGGGGAACTGGGGGATACCTAAGCCCGATAAACTCATCTTT.

By its share, this clone is medium-sized (0.01 to 0.1%). The gene calls are TRDV1 and TRDJ1; 12 bases map to TRDD3. The J segment lost 0 bases and the V segment lost 5 bases, leaving 13 bases of the junction unmatched. The germline V gene has CDR1 TSWWSYY and CDR2 QGS. The CDR3 is 19 residues long. DNA for the CDR3: TGTGCTCTTGGGTCGCCTCTCGCTGGGGGATACGACTACACCGATAAACTCATCTTT. Translating it yields CALGSPLAGGYDYTDKLIF.

This clone is judged medium-sized. V is TRDV1 and J is TRDJ1, with 13 bases aligning to TRDD3. V dropped 0 bases and J dropped 3; count of bases not matched to a gene: 19. Looked up from germline, CDR1 is TSWWSYY and CDR2 is QGS. This CDR3 has 22 residues. The CDR3 region has the DNA TGTGCTCTTGGGGAACTTTCCTTCGGACGATACTGGGGGATACGCATTGCCGATAAACTCATCTTT. Protein: CALGELSFGRYWGIRIADKLIF.

This clone is classed as medium-sized. The chain couples TRDV1 to TRDJ1; 12 positions agree with TRDD3. The CDR3 spans 24 residues. Germline lookup yields CDR1 TSWWSYY and CDR2 QGS. With 0 bases clipped from V and 1 base from J, the junction kept 24 bases outside the gene matches. CDR3 DNA: TGTGCTCTTGGGGAACTAGAACGCCTACCTTACGTACTGGGGGATACTGGCAGCACCGATAAACTCATCTTT. Its translation is CALGELERLPYVLGDTGSTDKLIF.

This clone was seen a handful of times. TCRdb records a much larger clone's protein for this DNA, with a difference at residue 8 that likely arises from a read error; the protein given is the translation of the DNA. The V and J genes are TRDV2 and TRDJ1, with 8 bases identical to TRDD3. Germline CDR1 GEAIGNYY, CDR2 EKD. V was pared by 1 base and J by 0 bases, with 12 bases of the junction left unmatched. The CDR3 consists of 18 residues. The CDR3 is CACDTRGVGYAYTDKLIF. The CDR3 DNA reads TGTGCCTGTGACACTCGAGGTGTGGGATACGCGTACACCGATAAACTCATCTTT.

This clone has just a few counts. The protein recorded in TCRdb matches a much larger clone and deviates from this DNA's translation at residue 13, suggesting a read error; the protein here is obtained by translating the DNA. V gene TRDV2 combines with J gene TRDJ3, with a weak D call TRDD3 (6 bases). The CDR3 spans 16 residues. The germline V gene encodes CDR1 GEAIGNYY and CDR2 EKD. In DNA, the CDR3 is TGTGCCTGTGACAAACTGGGCTCCTGGGACACCCGAAAGATGTTTTTC. Protein: CACDKLGSWDTRKMFF.

This clone was seen a few times. This may be a read error, as it is one base from a much larger clone. V is TRDV2 and J is TRDJ1; D might be TRDD2 or TRDD3, each matching 8 bases. This CDR3 is built from 25 residues. V was clipped by 0 bases and J by 2 bases, with 42 bases between them. The germline gives CDR1 GEAIGNYY, CDR2 EKD. The DNA of the CDR3 is TGTGCCTGTGACACCCCTCATCTTCCTACGTTTGGGGGATTTCACCCGCGGTCGGTTACCGATAAACTCATCTTT. Residues: CACDTPHLPTFGGFHPRSVTDKLIF.

In regard to this clone: This may arise from a read error, as a much more abundant clone is one base away. This chain links TRDV1 with TRDJ1, with D tentatively TRDD2 or TRDD3 (5 bases each). The DNA matches TRDJ2 better at its end, which makes the J call doubtful. This CDR3 has 21 amino acids. Germline V CDR1 and CDR2: TSWWSYY, QGS. CDR3 nucleotides: TGTGCTCTTGGGGAACTGTCCTATCCTGTCCGACTACATACGTACACCGATAAACTCTTCTTT. Amino acid sequence: CALGELSYPVRLHTYTDKLFF.

This chain connects TRDV1 to TRDJ1; 13 bases line up with TRDD3. V lost 4 bases and J lost 0; bases outside the gene matches: 35. CDR1 and CDR2 (germline): TSWWSYY, QGS. The CDR3 contains 27 residues. The CDR3 DNA is TGTGCTCTTGGGGGAACTGAGGTACTCCCCCAATACACTCCGTACTGGGGGATACGGGGTGACACCGATAAACTCATCTTT. Protein sequence: CALGGTEVLPQYTPYWGIRGDTDKLIF.

This clone has just one count. It is likely a read error: a sequence one base away is far more abundant. The V gene was identified as TRDV1, while no J gene was called; TRDD3 is taken as the D call from the table, unchecked against the DNA. Germline CDR1 TSWWSYY, CDR2 QGS. The CDR3 length is 22 residues. In DNA form, the CDR3 reads TGTGCTCTTGGGGACTCCTACGGTGTGGATCTGGCGCGAAACTCTTTGACAGCACAACCCTTCTTT. Its protein is CALGDSYGVDLARNSLTAQPFF.

This clone is termed medium-sized. This chain's CDR3 is CALGKHPWGKLIF. CDR3 DNA sequence: TGTGCTCTTGGGAAACACCCCTGGGGTAAACTCATCTTT. This chain links TRDV1 with TRDJ1, with D perhaps matching TRDD3 (6 bases). CDR1 TSWWSYY and CDR2 QGS come from the germline V gene. The length of the CDR3 is 13 residues. The V end was cut by 5 bases, the J end by 7 bases, with 14 bases between.

In the case of this clone: The protein given by TCRdb reflects a much larger clone and differs at residue 5 from this DNA's translation, likely from a read error; the protein shown is the DNA's translation. The chain is built from TRDV1 and TRDJ1; D possibly corresponds to TRDD3 (5 bases). The length of the CDR3 is 19 residues. The germline V gene has CDR1 TSWWSYY and CDR2 QGS. V lost 6 bases to trimming and J lost 0 bases, with 26 bases between them. CDR3 protein: CALGIMSFTRRGYTDKLIF. The CDR3 DNA reads TGTGCTCTTGGTATCATGTCCTTTACCCGGAGGGGGTACACCGATAAACTCATCTTT.

Concerning this clone itself: One junction end does not reproduce the germline sequence, and a read error may be involved. The chain has TRDV1 and TRDJ1; D is possibly TRDD2 or TRDD3 (6 bases each). Germline V CDR1 and CDR2: TSWWSYY, QGS. This CDR3 has 13 amino acids. Here the CDR3 reads CAFGGAFRYKLIF. The CDR3 DNA follows: TGTGCTTTTGGGGGGGCCTTCCGCTATAAACTCATCTTT.

A word on this clone: A read error likely explains why the TCRdb protein, taken from a much larger clone, differs from this DNA's translation at residue 11; the protein shown is translated from the DNA. The chain has TRAV29/DV5 and TRDJ1; 8 bases fit TRDD3. The V and J ends lost 0 bases and 7 bases, in that order; junction bases with no gene match: 17. Germline CDR1 and CDR2: NSMFDY and ISSIKDK. The CDR3 consists of 17 residues. The CDR3 coding sequence is TGTGCAGCAAGCGCGGGTATTGGATGGGGGATGCGTGGTAAACTCATCTTT. This codes for CAASAGIGWGMRGKLIF.

This clone is medium-sized in the sample. V gene TRDV1 combines with J gene TRDJ1, with 7 bases lining up with TRDD2. With 1 base clipped from V and 0 bases from J, the junction kept 11 bases outside the gene matches. In germline, CDR1 is TSWWSYY, CDR2 QGS. This CDR3 comprises 18 residues. The DNA of the CDR3 is TGTGCTCTTGGGGAACCGGCCTTCCTCTCTGTCCACACCGATAAACTCATCTTT. It specifies CALGEPAFLSVHTDKLIF.

This clone is deemed medium-sized. J is TRDJ2 and V is TRDV1; D possibly corresponds to TRDD3 (6 bases). Germline CDR1 is TSWWSYY and CDR2 is QGS. The CDR3 is made up of 15 amino acids. Between the trimmed V and J ends, which lost 4 bases and 7 bases, there was a span of 16 bases. The CDR3 bases are TGTGCTCTTGGGGGAAAGGATACAGGAGGAGCACAACTCTTCTTT. This encodes CALGGKDTGGAQLFF.

With regard to this clone: TCRdb has a much larger clone's protein, which differs at residue 9 from the translation of this DNA, likely because of a read error; what is shown is the protein translated from the DNA. This rearrangement joins TRDV2 to TRDJ3; weak D call: TRDD3 (5 bases). The CDR3 consists of 18 residues. Germline V CDR1 and CDR2: GEAIGNYY, EKD. The germline V and J ends were trimmed by 3 bases and 0 bases, with 14 bases remaining between them. Written as DNA, the CDR3 is TGTGCCTGTGACCCCCTTGGGGCACGCTCCTGGGACACCCGACAGATGTTTTTC. The encoded protein is CACDPLGARSWDTRQMFF.

This clone is classed as medium-sized (0.01 to 0.1%). This chain links TRDV1 with TRDJ1; possible D gene TRDD2, 5 bases. There are 15 residues in the CDR3. Germline CDR1 TSWWSYY, CDR2 QGS. The V end lost 2 bases, the J end lost 7 bases, and 17 bases lay between the germline ends. This CDR3 reads CALGENPLRRGKLIF. CDR3 in DNA: TGTGCTCTTGGGGAAAATCCCCTTCGGAGGGGTAAACTCATCTTT.

In its sample, this clone is medium-sized. The chain carries TRDV1 and TRDJ2, with TRDD3 identical over 11 bases. Looked up from germline, CDR1 is TSWWSYY and CDR2 is QGS. Trimming cost V 2 bases and J 4 bases; bases outside gene matches: 9. CDR3 length: 18 residues. Here the CDR3 DNA reads TGTGCTCTTGGGGAAATTCCATGGGGGATACGCCCGACAGCACAACTCTTCTTT. Translating gives CALGEIPWGIRPTAQLFF.

This clone is labeled as medium-sized (0.01 to 0.1%). The CDR3 loop reads CACDFTGGPWDTRQMFF. In DNA, the CDR3 is TGTGCCTGTGATTTTACTGGGGGACCCTGGGACACCCGACAGATGTTTTTC. This chain uses TRDV2 with TRDJ3; TRDD3 matches at 9 bases. The V and J ends lost 4 bases and 2 bases, in that order; junction bases with no gene match: 5. The CDR3 has 17 residues. Germline assignment: CDR1 GEAIGNYY and CDR2 EKD.

V gene TRDV1 combines with J gene TRDJ1, with TRDD3 identical over 7 bases. Unmatched junction bases numbered 13, after V lost 1 base and J lost 11 bases. Germline-derived CDR1 and CDR2 are TSWWSYY and QGS. The CDR3 loop spans 15 amino acids. The CDR3 DNA is TGTGCTCTTGGGGAACCGAGGGGGGGATCCGTCGAGCTCATCTTT. It is translated as CALGEPRGGSVELIF.

As for this clone: This may stem from a read error, because a much larger clone lies one nucleotide away. Other DNA variants within this sample encode the same CDR3. This chain connects TRDV2 to TRDJ3; 11 nucleotides line up with TRDD3. The CDR3 is 20 residues long. The V gene's germline CDR1 is GEAIGNYY and CDR2 EKD. The CDR3 bases are TGTGCCTGTGACACCGTACTGGGGGATAGAAGCTCCTGGGACACCCGCCAGATGTTTTTC. It specifies CACDTVLGDRSSWDTRQMFF.

This clone was counted between two and nine times. The protein TCRdb lists belongs to a much larger clone and differs from this DNA's translation at residue 3, which points to a read error; the protein shown is made from the DNA. This chain connects TRDV2 to TRDJ3, with 11 bases identical to TRDD3. The germline gives CDR1 GEAIGNYY, CDR2 EKD. Trimming took 9 bases from V and 2 from J; bases not matched to a gene: 11. This CDR3 has 18 amino acids. The CDR3 here is CARGLILGDTWDTRQMFF. CDR3 coding DNA: TGTGCCCGTGGACTCATACTGGGGGATACCTGGGACACCCGACAGATGTTTTTC.

As concerns this clone: An end of the junction differs from the germline gene, which may be a read error. Other DNA sequences in this specimen translate into the identical CDR3. The V and J genes are TRDV1 and TRDJ1; the match to TRDD3 covers 11 bases. Germline assignment: CDR1 TSWWSYY and CDR2 QGS. CDR3 size: 22 residues. CDR3 residues: CALGANGHGPYSGGYGGDKLIF. The CDR3 DNA reads TGTGCTCTCGGGGCCAATGGCCATGGCCCTTATAGTGGGGGATACGGTGGCGATAAACTCATCTTT.